The 13 T cell receptor beta chains listed next were all sequenced from one sample in a study of metastatic and nonmetastatic thyroid tumors. Thyroid surgery was preceded by no treatment in any patient. With MiXCR, TCRdb reprocessed the PCR reads. The sample consists of 16,000 or so clones, about 23% of them appearing once. Sample: tumor tissue. The receptors were gathered from a female donor with papillary thyroid cancer or a benign thyroid nodule (not recorded which). Some clones in this sample may be carry-over from other donors' samples.

There are many counts of this clone. This may stem from a read error, because a much larger clone lies one nucleotide away. The chain employs TRBV20-1 and TRBJ1-5; weak D call: TRBD1 (5 bases). This CDR3 has 13 residues. Trimming removed 6 bases at V and 6 bases at J, with 15 bases between. CDR1 is DFQATT and CDR2 is SNEGSKA in the germline V gene (reference sequence). The CDR3 reads CSARGGDRQPQHF. The CDR3 DNA sequence: TGCAGTGCCCGGGGGGGGGATCGTCAGCCCCAGCATTTT.

Remarks on this clone: At one boundary the junction diverges from the germline segment, which might be a read error. The chain combines TRBV7-7 with TRBJ2-3; D is unresolved. Germline V gene sequence: CDR1 SSHAT, CDR2 FNYEAQ (reference sequence). The CDR3 covers 14 residues. CDR3 sequence reads: CASSLGVTSDTQYF. The CDR3 region has the DNA TGTGCTAGCAGCTTGGGCGTCACGTCTGATACGCAGTATTTT.

This clone was picked up many times. The chain is built from TRBV7-6 and TRBJ2-6; D might be TRBD2 (7 bases). The CDR3 is 18 amino acids. In germline, CDR1 is SGHVS, CDR2 FNYEAQ. The ends were cut back, 5 bases at V and 2 bases at J, with 19 bases in the middle. The CDR3 protein is CASSPRRGQGAGANVLTF. The DNA for the CDR3 is TGTGCCAGCAGCCCTCGGCGGGGGCAAGGTGCTGGGGCCAACGTCCTGACTTTC.

The chain recombines TRBV6-5 with TRBJ2-7, with unresolved D. Between the trimmed V and J ends, which lost 0 bases and 3 bases, there was a span of 6 bases. The CDR3 runs 13 residues. CDR1 and CDR2 from the germline V gene are MNHEY and SVGAGI. The DNA for the CDR3 is TGTGCCAGCAGTTACTCGGCAGGCTACGAGCAGTACTTC. Protein sequence: CASSYSAGYEQYF.

The chain has TRBV3-1 and TRBJ2-5, with D unclear. V lost 4 bases to trimming and J lost 1 base, with 7 bases between them. This CDR3 region has 13 residues. Germline-derived CDR1 and CDR2 are LGHDT and YNNKEL (reference sequence). The CDR3 sequence: CASSLPLQETQYF. Here the CDR3 DNA reads TGTGCCAGCAGCCTCCCCCTCCAAGAGACCCAGTACTTC.

This clone is classed as medium-sized. J is TRBJ2-7 and V is TRBV20-1, with 8 bases matching TRBD2. Germline V gene data show CDR1 as DFQATT and CDR2 as SNEGSKA (reference sequence). J was trimmed by 1 base and V by 1 base; bases with no gene match: 12. This CDR3 is 17 amino acids long. This CDR3 reads CSARGGRLTSESYEQYF. Here the CDR3 DNA reads TGCAGTGCTAGAGGGGGGCGCCTGACTAGCGAGTCCTACGAGCAGTACTTC.

V is TRBV7-9 and J is TRBJ2-7; no firm D call. The CDR3 is 12 amino acids. V was shortened by 1 base and J by 6 bases, with 7 bases between the two germline ends. Germline V lookup: CDR1 SEHNR, CDR2 FQNEAQ (reference sequence). The CDR3 DNA sequence: TGTGCCAGCAGCTTAGATTTATCCGAGCAGTACTTC. Translated: CASSLDLSEQYF.

This clone was seen repeatedly, ten times or more. The V call is TRBV30, the J call TRBJ1-3; TRBD1 might be the D (5 bases). Germline V gene sequence: CDR1 GTSNPN, CDR2 SVGIG (reference sequence). The CDR3 consists of 15 residues. Trimming took off 0 bases at V and 4 bases at J, with 13 bases between the two ends. The CDR3, as DNA: TGTGCCTGGAGTGTCCGGGTCAGGGCAGGAAACACCATATATTTT. This codes for CAWSVRVRAGNTIYF.

This clone qualifies as medium-sized. The chain uses TRBV14 and TRBJ1-1; D is possibly TRBD1 (5 bases). Trimming took off 0 bases at V and 4 bases at J, with 12 bases between the two ends. Germline CDR1 SGHDN, CDR2 FVKESK. The CDR3 length is 15 residues. CDR3 DNA sequence: TGTGCCAGCAGCCAAGATTTGGGGGGGTCCACTGAAGCTTTCTTT. Its protein is CASSQDLGGSTEAFF.

This clone is medium-sized (0.01 to 0.1%) by share. The chain is built from TRBV6-2 or TRBV6-3 and TRBJ2-7; TRBD2 matches at 10 bases. Germline lookup yields CDR1 MNHEY and CDR2 SVGEGT. There are 16 residues in the CDR3. J gave up 1 base and V 2 bases, and 5 bases lay outside the gene matches. CDR3 protein: CASSYLSTSGSYEQYF. The CDR3, as DNA: TGTGCCAGCAGTTACCTTTCGACTAGCGGGTCCTACGAGCAGTACTTC.

This clone occurred a few times. This rearrangement joins TRBV20-1 to TRBJ2-7, with no clear D. V was pared by 3 bases and J by 2 bases, with 17 bases between. This CDR3 is built from 15 residues. Germline V gives CDR1 DFQATT, CDR2 SNEGSKA (reference sequence). This CDR3 is CSASHWQWAPYEQYF. DNA of the CDR3: TGCAGTGCTAGTCATTGGCAATGGGCACCCTACGAGCAGTACTTC.

This clone is labeled medium-sized. The chain has TRBV5-1 and TRBJ1-2; 9 bases are shared with TRBD1. The length of the CDR3 is 15 residues. Germline loops: CDR1 SGHRS, CDR2 YFSETQ. With V trimmed by 1 base and J by 2 bases, 3 bases remained unmatched. For the CDR3, the DNA is TGCGCCAGCAGCTTGACGGGACAGGGAAACTATGGCTACACCTTC. Translating it yields CASSLTGQGNYGYTF.

This clone was observed many times. The CDR3 reads CASSILGRNTEAFF. Here the CDR3 DNA reads TGTGCCAGTAGTATATTGGGACGGAACACTGAAGCTTTCTTT. This rearrangement joins TRBV19 to TRBJ1-1; possibly TRBD1 for D (5 bases). The CDR3 contains 14 residues. V lost 2 bases and J 1 base, leaving 8 bases between the germline ends. Germline V lookup: CDR1 LNHDA, CDR2 SQIVND (reference sequence).